This record looks at one TCR beta chain sequence and its context. This clonotype was picked up one time. Its target antigen remains unknown. Within one base of it there is no much larger clone, and no base qualities were kept. Weak support is all one read offers. TCR beta VDJ combination and CDR3 sequence profiling used genomic DNA as the template. An Illumina HiSeq 2000 was the platform used for TCR repertoire sequencing. Under the source paper's analysis protocol: TRBV/TRBJ rearrangement plots, CDR3 size and DJ length profiles, and Simpson's diversity index were used to assess repertoires. The immunodominant clone was defined as the most abundant DNA sequence in deep sequencing data. CDR3 amino acid sequences were checked for sharing between subjects and were compared against published repertoires and the VDJdb database. The public reads were reanalyzed by TCRdb: fastp trimming at Q25, MiXCR alignment, in-frame beta chains only. Entries are consolidated by CDR3 protein sequence, retaining the most common genes and DNA. The authors' filters were not applied to this entry. The sample table records roughly 150,000 distinct CDR3 sequences; around 40% of these occur just once. The top ten hold around 0.96% of the sample.

This sample was taken from a study of CD8+CD57+ T cells in acquired aplastic anemia (dated by TCRdb to 2017 to 2018). For the wider study: A mean of around 3 ug of DNA, ranging from roughly 0.2 to 27.4 ug, was extracted from sorted CD4+ and CD8+ cells. Mean read counts for healthy donor samples were 8.5 million to 10.8 million for CD4+ cells and some 12 million for CD8+ cells.

Points the paper makes about the study in general: CD8+ Simpson's diversity did not differ significantly between patients and healthy controls (P=0.060). Although under 35 CD8+ CDR3 sequences were shared by patients and controls, these sequences appeared highly expressed in patients and within the immunodominant clones of patients.

Spanning cysteine to phenylalanine, the CDR3 consists of 13 amino acids. Here the CDR3 DNA is all that survives: 39 bases in frame from base 1. CDR1 and CDR2, per the germline V gene (reference sequence), are LNHDA and SQIVND. V lost 11 bases and J lost 3 bases, and the count of bases not matched to a germline gene is 10. TCR repertoires of sorted CD4+ and CD8+ blood T cells from severe aplastic anemia patients and healthy subjects were deep-sequenced in the study. Ficoll-Paque density gradient centrifugation was used to isolate peripheral blood mononuclear cells. CD4+ and CD8+ T cells were sorted by FACS or magnetic beads before DNA extraction.

This receptor was taken from a human donor in good health. The sequenced material came from sorted CD4+, CD8+, or CD8+CD57+ T cells (not recorded which) from PBMCs. The V gene is TRBV19 and the J gene is TRBJ2-7; 7 central nucleotides agree with TRBD1. The CDR3 reads CAAGTAKDYEQYF. The bases read TGTGCCGCTGGGACAGCAAAGGACTACGAGCAGTACTTC.